Each of the 18 T cell receptor beta chains below was sequenced from the same sample in a study of cytomegalovirus exposure and HLA in healthy donors. PCR primers comprised 60 Vbeta and 13 Jbeta primers. Data came from immunoSEQ multiplex PCR; TCRdb stores just in-frame clones and leaves some out. The data hold tens of thousands of clones, with roughly 78% observed a single time. Input material: PBMCs. Receptors were obtained from a man aged 35-49 years in good health and CMV-seronegative.

The genes are TRBV7-9 and TRBJ2-1, with unresolved D. Trimming left V 0 bases short and J 8 bases short, with 8 bases between. Germline V gene data show CDR1 as SEHNR and CDR2 as FQNEAQ (reference sequence). This CDR3 is 13 amino acids long. The chain's CDR3 is CASSLALVDEQFF. The CDR3 DNA reads as TGTGCCAGCAGCTTAGCCCTAGTGGATGAGCAGTTCTTC.

The chain has TRBV11-3 and TRBJ2-1; possible D gene TRBD2, 6 bases. The germline gives CDR1 SGHNT, CDR2 YENEEA. The CDR3 is 12 amino acids. V was trimmed by 6 bases and J by 10 bases, leaving 13 bases between them. CDR3: CASSRRRDEQFF. The DNA for the CDR3 is TGTGCCAGCAGTCGAAGGAGGGACGAGCAGTTCTTC.

The sample holds a few counts of this clone. The chain is built from TRBV5-5 and TRBJ1-2; D is perhaps TRBD1 (5 bases). The V end lost 3 bases, the J end lost 4 bases, and 16 bases lay between the germline ends. The germline gives CDR1 SGHKS, CDR2 YYEKEE (reference sequence). The CDR3 has 15 residues. CDR3 DNA: TGTGCCAGCAGCTCCTTAACCTGGGGGGGCTATGGCTACACCTTC. Its protein product is CASSSLTWGGYGYTF.

This clone came up a few times. V is TRBV7-8 and J is TRBJ1-5; D remains unclear. Trimming took 4 bases from V and 3 from J, leaving 7 bases between them. The CDR3 extends over 13 amino acids. Germline-derived CDR1 and CDR2 are SGHVS and FQNEAQ. The CDR3 loop is CASSYTANQPQHF. CDR3 DNA: TGTGCCAGCAGCTACACCGCCAATCAGCCCCAGCATTTT.

The chain has TRBV7-2 and TRBJ2-5; a possible D gene is TRBD1 (8 bases). Trimming shortened V by 1 base and J by 5 bases, and 11 bases separated the two germline ends. Germline V CDR1 and CDR2: SGHTA, FQGNSA. CDR3 length: 14 amino acids. The CDR3 nucleotides are TGTGCCAGCAGCTTAGACAGGGGGGGGGAGACCCAGTACTTC. Translation: CASSLDRGGETQYF.

The gene calls are TRBV11-1 and TRBJ2-7; 8 bases are shared with TRBD1. The CDR3 length is 14 residues. Germline values: CDR1 SGHAT, CDR2 FQDESV (reference sequence). Trimming at V came to 2 bases and at J to 6 bases, leaving 6 bases not matched to a gene. The CDR3 coding sequence is TGTGCCAGCAGCTTATTCCAGGGGGCGGGCGAGCAGTACTTC. The encoded protein is CASSLFQGAGEQYF.

The rearrangement uses TRBV7-9 and TRBJ2-7; 9 bases agree with TRBD1. CDR3 length equals 14 residues. Germline lookup yields CDR1 SEHNR and CDR2 FQNEAQ (reference sequence). V was pared by 8 bases and J by 2 bases, with 7 bases of the junction left unmatched. Written as DNA, the CDR3 is TGTGCCAGCGTACCGCGACAGGGGGCCTACGAGCAGTACTTC. Translation: CASVPRQGAYEQYF.

The chain uses TRBV15 and TRBJ1-1; D not resolved. Trimming pared 4 bases from V and 3 bases from J, leaving 12 bases between. This CDR3 region has 14 residues. The germline V gene has CDR1 LNHNV and CDR2 YYDKDF (reference sequence). The CDR3 loop is CATSTPGGYTEAFF. CDR3 DNA sequence: TGTGCCACCAGCACCCCCGGAGGGTACACTGAAGCTTTCTTT.

This clone was seen just once. This sequence joins TRBV5-6 and TRBJ2-1; 10 nucleotides agree with TRBD1. The CDR3 has 15 amino acids. Trimming cost V 4 bases and J 8 bases; bases outside gene matches: 9. Germline V gene sequence: CDR1 SGHDT, CDR2 YYEEEE. The CDR3 here is CASSRDRGLPDEQFF. CDR3 DNA sequence: TGTGCCAGCAGCCGGGACAGGGGCCTGCCTGATGAGCAGTTCTTC.

The chain couples TRBV10-3 to TRBJ2-3; the D gene is possibly TRBD2 (6 bases). CDR3 length: 14 amino acids. Germline CDR1 and CDR2: ENHRY and SYGVKD. V was trimmed by 2 bases and J by 2 bases, leaving 8 bases between them. In nucleotides, the CDR3 is TGTGCCATCAGTGAGGGGCGGGACACAGATACGCAGTATTTT. Encoded protein: CAISEGRDTDTQYF.

This clone showed up just a few times. The rearrangement joins TRBV2 to TRBJ2-5; a possible D gene is TRBD1 (5 bases). CDR1 and CDR2 (germline): SNHLY, FYNNEI. V lost 6 bases to trimming and J lost 5 bases, with 7 bases between them. CDR3 length equals 11 residues. The chain's CDR3 is CASRGAETQYF. CDR3 coding DNA: TGTGCCAGCAGAGGGGCGGAGACCCAGTACTTC.

The chain combines TRBV14 with TRBJ1-1; D uncertain. V lost 0 bases to trimming and J lost 11 bases, with 13 bases between them. Germline V gives CDR1 SGHDN, CDR2 FVKESK. The CDR3 runs 13 residues. As DNA, the CDR3 is TGTGCCAGCAGCCAAGATCTTACAGTCTCGGCTTTCTTT. It is translated as CASSQDLTVSAFF.

The chain employs TRBV5-4 and TRBJ2-2; D is possibly TRBD2 (7 bases). The CDR3 runs to 16 residues. The germline V gene encodes CDR1 SGHNT and CDR2 YYREEE (reference sequence). V was pared by 4 bases and J by 3 bases, with 16 bases between. The CDR3 is CASSLARGADTGELFF. The CDR3, as DNA: TGTGCCAGCAGCCTGGCACGGGGGGCGGACACCGGGGAGCTGTTTTTT.

The DNA for the CDR3 is TGTGCCAGCAGTGAAAATATGGATGTAGCCAATGAGCAGTTCTTC. Translated, it gives CASSENMDVANEQFF. The V call is TRBV6-1, the J call TRBJ2-1, with no clear D. Between the trimmed V and J ends, which lost 2 bases and 6 bases, there was a span of 14 bases. The CDR3 has 15 residues. Germline V gene data show CDR1 as MNHNS and CDR2 as SASEGT.

V usage is TRBV5-4 and J usage is TRBJ2-7, with D possibly being TRBD1 (6 bases). Looked up from germline, CDR1 is SGHNT and CDR2 is YYREEE (reference sequence). The V and J ends lost 2 bases and 2 bases respectively, with 8 bases between them. The CDR3 spans 13 residues. The CDR3 loop is CASSLQGTYEQYF. Written as DNA, the CDR3 is TGTGCCAGCAGCTTACAGGGTACCTACGAGCAGTACTTC.

This sequence joins TRBV11-2 and TRBJ2-5; D not resolved. Near its end, the DNA agrees better with TRBJ2-7, so the J call may be wrong. CDR1 is SGHAT and CDR2 is FQNNGV in the germline V gene. The length of the CDR3 is 13 residues. CDR3 residues: CASSLDVSYEQYF. The CDR3 DNA follows: TGTGCCAGCAGCTTAGACGTTAGCTACGAGCAGTACTTC.

V and J are TRBV6-5 and TRBJ2-2, with D possibly being TRBD1 (5 bases). V was clipped by 4 bases and J by 1 base, with 7 bases between them. CDR3 length: 14 residues. Germline lookup yields CDR1 MNHEY and CDR2 SVGAGI. CDR3 sequence reads: CASSFGQNTGELFF. CDR3 nucleotides: TGTGCCAGCAGTTTCGGACAGAACACCGGGGAGCTGTTTTTT.

The chain couples TRBV29-1 to TRBJ1-2; weak D call: TRBD1 (5 bases). V shed 4 bases and J shed 4 bases, with 13 bases lying between them. CDR1 SQVTM and CDR2 ANQGSEA come from the germline V gene. This CDR3 is built from 13 residues. For the CDR3, the DNA is TGCAGCGTTGGGGGGGGTGAAGGCTATGGCTACACCTTC. This encodes CSVGGGEGYGYTF.